What follows describes a single T cell receptor beta chain. No cognate antigen has been identified for it. No base qualities exist here, and no much larger clone lies one base off it. This entry is derived from a study of blood T cell repertoires in COVID-19 (TCRdb year 2020). For context, the study as a whole: The collaborator samples originated in the United States, Italy and Spain and spanned the acute and convalescent phases of COVID-19. The material from the prospective study consisted of cDNA or gDNA derived from T cells, B-cell-depleted T cells, or PBMCs. Subjects who had been exposed to COVID-19, were actively infected with it, or had recovered from it provided the deeply sampled blood TCRbeta repertoires that made up the dataset. The repertoires were released in a freely available public database intended as a resource for research on the immune response to SARS-CoV-2. Samples came from the ongoing ImmuneRACE study (first 160 participants) plus 1,254 subjects from 6 global collaborators. Sample metadata almost always included a de-identified subject ID, COVID-19 status, age in years and sex. Where HLA class I and class II types were available, the types were taken from metadata supplied by the sample provider, not from assay-based typing. The research as a whole found: The quantity of clinical and demographic metadata differed by source and by participant and was supplied without curation.

Whole blood was collected in K2EDTA tubes by collaborating institutions according to the institutions' own protocols. For TCRbeta analysis, collaborators shipped samples in one of three forms: frozen whole blood, isolated PBMCs, or DNA extracted from either of those sample types. TCRbeta CDR3 regions were amplified from genomic DNA using the immunoSEQ Assay, a bias-controlled multiplex PCR. Processing in the source paper ran as follows. The number of nucleated cells in each sample was estimated by amplification of reference gene primers within the assay. To quantify the absolute abundance of each unique TCRbeta CDR3 rearrangement, sequence reads were collapsed and filtered. Productive Simpson clonality was computed per sample as the square root of Simpson's diversity index over productive rearrangements. TCRdb's version of the immuneACCESS table is confined to in-frame rearrangements and falls short of the full clone set. An unresolved V gene accounts for under half of the shortfall where checked; the remainder is of unknown origin. D and trimming were read from the DNA, whereas the V and J calls and clone size are those reported in that table. This sample lists 180,000 or so clones; 70% to 90% were detected once. The ten largest make up over 0.85% of the sample.

V is clipped by 3 bases and J by 2 bases, and the sequence between their germline boundaries is 11 bases long. The germline V gene yields KGHSH for CDR1 and LQKENI for CDR2. The CDR3 covers 15 residues, taking in both the cysteine and the phenylalanine. Here the CDR3 DNA is all that survives: 45 bases in frame from base 1. The sequencing input was peripheral blood. The sequence is built from TRBV18 and TRBJ1-3; the D gene cannot be named for sure. This clonotype originated in a man between 18 and 29 years old with acute or convalescent COVID-19. The base sequence is TGTGCCAGCTCACCCGGCGGGTACGCTGGAAACACCATATATTTT. This translates into CASSPGGYAGNTIYF.